This is a list of T cell receptor beta chains from one sample in a study of blood T cell repertoires in COVID-19. Sequenced by immunoSEQ multiplex PCR; TCRdb stores in-frame clones only, minus some. Counted here are fewer than 85,000 clones, about 90% occurring once; the ten biggest clones make up just over 5%. The sequenced sample consisted of peripheral blood. The receptors shown here come from a human donor in a cohort sampled during active COVID-19. Each CDR3 is given with its conserved first and last residue. A D gene is named only where the DNA matches it firmly. For some rows the clone size is stated as once, few or many, or as a class when expanded; others skip it.

V	D	J	size	CDR3	DNA
TRBV11-1	TRBD2	TRBJ2-3	few	CASSPPGGGLDTQYF	TGTGCCAGCAGCCCTCCCGGGGGGGGCCTGGATACGCAGTATTTT
TRBV11-2	TRBD2	TRBJ2-1	-	CASSPYWRLAVNEQFF	TGTGCCAGCAGCCCCTATTGGCGACTAGCGGTGAATGAGCAGTTCTTC
TRBV5-1	TRBD1	TRBJ1-1	-	CASSLYKGATEAFF	TGCGCCAGCAGCTTGTACAAGGGGGCGACCGAAGCTTTCTTT
TRBV28	-	TRBJ1-2	-	CASSLWGGSLNYGYTF	TGTGCCAGCAGTTTATGGGGGGGTTCACTCAACTATGGCTACACCTTC
TRBV11-2	-	TRBJ1-2	-	CASSLEAQTANGYTF	TGTGCCAGCAGCTTAGAGGCGCAGACTGCTAATGGCTACACCTTC
TRBV6-5	-	TRBJ2-5	-	CASSLQGRETQYF	TGTGCCAGCAGCCTCCAGGGGCGAGAGACCCAGTACTTC
TRBV19	-	TRBJ2-1	-	CASSIAAVPGNEQFF	TGTGCCAGTAGTATCGCGGCGGTGCCCGGCAATGAGCAGTTCTTC
TRBV19	-	TRBJ1-5	few	CASSIAGFSNQPQHF	TGTGCCAGTAGTATAGCGGGTTTTAGCAATCAGCCCCAGCATTTT
TRBV7-9	TRBD2	TRBJ2-7	-	CASSSPGLAGVLHEQYF	TGTGCCAGCAGCTCACCCGGACTAGCGGGAGTACTCCACGAGCAGTACTTC
TRBV19	TRBD1	TRBJ1-1	-	CASSPTGGNTEAFF	TGTGCCAGTAGTCCCACAGGGGGGAACACTGAAGCTTTCTTT
TRBV5-1	TRBD1	TRBJ2-2	-	CASIAPSTGGRDGELFF	TGCGCCAGCATTGCCCCCTCGACAGGGGGCCGAGACGGGGAGCTGTTTTTT
TRBV15	TRBD1	TRBJ2-1	few	CATSTKTGGKNNEQFF	TGTGCCACCAGCACCAAGACAGGGGGAAAGAACAATGAGCAGTTCTTC
TRBV5-1	-	TRBJ2-2	-	CASSWTGRDSTGELFF	TGCGCCAGCAGCTGGACAGGGAGGGATAGCACCGGGGAGCTGTTTTTT
TRBV28	TRBD1	TRBJ1-2	once	CASSSSIGQVVGYTF	TGTGCCAGCAGTTCCTCGATCGGACAGGTGGTGGGCTACACCTTC
TRBV19	-	TRBJ1-5	-	CASSLAGLGGPQHF	TGTGCCAGTAGTTTAGCGGGCCTCGGGGGGCCCCAGCATTTT
TRBV27	TRBD2	TRBJ2-2	-	CASTGLAGVGGTGELFF	TGTGCCAGCACCGGACTAGCGGGAGTGGGAGGTACCGGGGAGCTGTTTTTT
TRBV4-3	TRBD2	TRBJ2-1	-	CASSQSSGGSAEQFF	TGCGCCAGCAGCCAGTCTAGCGGGGGATCTGCTGAGCAGTTCTTC
TRBV3-1/TRBV3-2	TRBD1	TRBJ1-3	-	CASSPNAQGANTIYF	TGTGCCAGCAGCCCAAACGCACAGGGGGCCAACACCATATATTTT
TRBV6-2/TRBV6-3	TRBD1	TRBJ1-2	once	CASSSGQAVVISYTF	TGTGCCAGCAGTTCTGGACAGGCTGTTGTCATCAGCTACACCTTC
TRBV13	TRBD1	TRBJ1-2	-	CASSTGQGVNYGYTF	TGTGCCAGCAGCACTGGACAGGGAGTCAACTATGGCTACACCTTC
TRBV12-5	TRBD1	TRBJ2-7	-	CASGFASRGQEGYEQYF	TGTGCTAGTGGTTTCGCCTCAAGGGGGCAAGAGGGCTACGAGCAGTACTTC
TRBV5-6	TRBD1	TRBJ1-4	-	CASSFSAGGFDEKLFF	TGTGCCAGCAGCTTCTCGGCAGGGGGTTTTGATGAAAAACTGTTTTTT
TRBV5-1	TRBD1	TRBJ1-3	-	CASSIGQGAFGNTIYF	TGCGCCAGCAGCATAGGACAGGGGGCTTTTGGAAACACCATATATTTT
TRBV7-8	-	TRBJ1-5	-	CASSFSGQPQHF	TGTGCCAGCAGCTTTTCGGGTCAGCCCCAGCATTTT